Below, one TCR beta chain is given with its context. Its antigen is still unknown. The data were taken from a study of cytomegalovirus exposure and HLA in healthy donors. This CDR3 region has 14 residues. The germline CDR1 and CDR2 sequences are MNHEY and SMNVEV (reference sequence). V was trimmed by 2 bases and J by 5 bases, leaving 12 bases between them. Here immunoSEQ multiplex PCR was the method, and the copy in TCRdb shows in-frame clones only, minus some. The table includes 110,000 to 150,000 clones, more than 80% detected once. Findings and caveats of the study: In vitro, a few CMV-associated chains proved specific for CMV antigens. Rarity characterized most TCR sequences, yet some public TCRs appeared in many donors.

The chain carries TRBV27 and TRBJ2-5; possibly TRBD2 for D (5 bases). Input material: PBMCs. The sequence derives from a woman aged 25 to 39 in good health and CMV-seropositive. The CDR3 DNA sequence: TGTGCCAGCAGTTTAATCGGGGAACTGGAGACCCAGTACTTC. Protein product: CASSLIGELETQYF.